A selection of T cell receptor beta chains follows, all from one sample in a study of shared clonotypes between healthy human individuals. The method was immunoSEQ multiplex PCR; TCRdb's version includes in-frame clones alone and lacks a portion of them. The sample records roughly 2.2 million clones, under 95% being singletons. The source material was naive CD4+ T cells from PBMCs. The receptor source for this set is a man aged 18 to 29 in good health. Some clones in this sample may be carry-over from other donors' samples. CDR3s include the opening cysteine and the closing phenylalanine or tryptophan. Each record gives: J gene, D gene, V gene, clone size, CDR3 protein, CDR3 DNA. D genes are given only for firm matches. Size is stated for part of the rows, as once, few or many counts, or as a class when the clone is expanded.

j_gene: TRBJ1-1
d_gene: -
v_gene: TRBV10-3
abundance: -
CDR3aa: CAIKAGRGNTEAFF
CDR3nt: TGTGCCATCAAGGCTGGGCGGGGGAACACTGAAGCTTTCTTT

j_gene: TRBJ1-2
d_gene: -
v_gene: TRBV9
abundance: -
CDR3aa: CASSDDTGWYGYTF
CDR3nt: TGTGCCAGCAGCGATGACACAGGGTGGTATGGCTACACCTTC

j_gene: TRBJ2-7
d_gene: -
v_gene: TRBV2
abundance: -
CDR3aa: CASKGRVIGDPSYEQYF
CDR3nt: TGTGCCAGCAAGGGTAGAGTAATCGGTGACCCATCCTACGAGCAGTACTTC

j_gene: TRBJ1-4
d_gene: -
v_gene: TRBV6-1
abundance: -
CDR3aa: CASKAREKLFF
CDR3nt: TGTGCCAGCAAAGCTCGGGAAAAACTGTTTTTT

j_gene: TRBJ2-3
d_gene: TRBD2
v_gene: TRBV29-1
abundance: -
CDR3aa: CSVLAGGPDTQYF
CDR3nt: TGCAGCGTCCTAGCGGGAGGGCCAGATACGCAGTATTTT

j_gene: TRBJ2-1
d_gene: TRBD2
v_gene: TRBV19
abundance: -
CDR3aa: CASSIRIAGDSYNEQFF
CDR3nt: TGTGCCAGTAGTATCCGGATAGCGGGAGACTCCTACAATGAGCAGTTCTTC

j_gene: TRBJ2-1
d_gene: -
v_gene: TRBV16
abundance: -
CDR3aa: CASSQSRYNEQFF
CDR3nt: TGTGCCAGCAGCCAATCGCGCTACAATGAGCAGTTCTTC

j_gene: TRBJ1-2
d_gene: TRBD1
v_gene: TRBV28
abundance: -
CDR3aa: CATDREVGFYGYTF
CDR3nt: TGTGCCACCGACAGGGAAGTGGGGTTCTATGGCTACACCTTC

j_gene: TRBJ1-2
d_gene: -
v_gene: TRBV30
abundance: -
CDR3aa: CAWGDGRYGYTF
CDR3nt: TGTGCCTGGGGGGACGGCAGATATGGCTACACCTTC

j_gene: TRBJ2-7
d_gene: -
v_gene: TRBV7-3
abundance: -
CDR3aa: CASSPAGMGEQYF
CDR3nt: TGTGCCAGCAGCCCCGCTGGAATGGGCGAGCAGTACTTC

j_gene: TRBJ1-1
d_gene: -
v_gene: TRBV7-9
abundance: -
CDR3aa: CASSLDGSGTEAFF
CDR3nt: TGTGCCAGCAGCTTAGACGGATCGGGGACTGAAGCTTTCTTT

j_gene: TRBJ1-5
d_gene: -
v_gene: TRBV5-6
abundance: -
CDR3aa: CASSLWGNQPQHF
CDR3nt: TGTGCCAGCAGCTTGTGGGGGAATCAGCCCCAGCATTTT

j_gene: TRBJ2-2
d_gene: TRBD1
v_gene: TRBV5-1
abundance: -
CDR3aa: CASSFTGEIGTGELFF
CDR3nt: TGCGCCAGCAGCTTTACAGGGGAGATTGGCACCGGGGAGCTGTTTTTT

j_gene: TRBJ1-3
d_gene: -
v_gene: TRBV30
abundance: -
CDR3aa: CACIIQGRRNSGNTIYF
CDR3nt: TGTGCCTGCATAATTCAGGGACGCAGGAACTCTGGAAACACCATATATTTT

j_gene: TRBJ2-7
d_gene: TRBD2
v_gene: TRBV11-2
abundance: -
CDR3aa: CASSSPTSGRSLYEQYF
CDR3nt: TGTGCCAGCAGCTCACCCACTAGCGGGAGATCTCTGTACGAGCAGTACTTC

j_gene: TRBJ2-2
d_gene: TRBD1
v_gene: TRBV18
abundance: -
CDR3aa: CASSPTGQGYTGELFF
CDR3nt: TGTGCCAGCTCACCGACTGGACAGGGCTACACCGGGGAGCTGTTTTTT

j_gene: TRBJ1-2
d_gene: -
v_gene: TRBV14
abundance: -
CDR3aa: CASSHPQGRPGGSYYGYTF
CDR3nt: TGTGCCAGCAGCCATCCCCAAGGTCGCCCGGGGGGGAGCTACTATGGCTACACCTTC

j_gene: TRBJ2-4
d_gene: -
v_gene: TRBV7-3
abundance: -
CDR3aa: CASSLMGGGPAGNIQYF
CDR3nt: TGTGCCAGCAGCTTGATGGGTGGGGGCCCGGCCGGAAACATTCAGTACTTC

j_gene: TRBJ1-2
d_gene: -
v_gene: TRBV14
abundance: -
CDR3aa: CASSPWTASRGYTF
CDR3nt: TGTGCCAGCAGCCCCTGGACGGCCAGTAGAGGCTACACCTTC

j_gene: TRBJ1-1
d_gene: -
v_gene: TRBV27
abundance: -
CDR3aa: CASKRFGILNTEAFF
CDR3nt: TGTGCCAGCAAAAGGTTTGGGATCTTGAACACTGAAGCTTTCTTT

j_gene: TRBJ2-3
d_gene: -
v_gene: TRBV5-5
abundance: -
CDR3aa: CASTFGTDTQYF
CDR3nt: TGTGCCAGCACCTTTGGCACAGATACGCAGTATTTT

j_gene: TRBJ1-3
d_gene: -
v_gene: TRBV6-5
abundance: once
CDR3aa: CASSVNFGAGNTIYF
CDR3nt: -

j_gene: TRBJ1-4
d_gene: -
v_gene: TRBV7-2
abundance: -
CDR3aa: CASSLVGKANEKLFF
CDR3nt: TGTGCCAGCAGCTTAGTGGGGAAGGCCAATGAAAAACTGTTTTTT

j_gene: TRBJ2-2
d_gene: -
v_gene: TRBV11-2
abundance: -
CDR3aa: CASPGAVDTGELFF
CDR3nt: TGTGCCAGCCCGGGGGCTGTCGACACCGGGGAGCTGTTTTTT

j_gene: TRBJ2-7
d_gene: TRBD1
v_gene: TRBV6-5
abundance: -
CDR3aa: CASSRTGSGFYEQYF
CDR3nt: TGTGCCAGCAGCAGGACAGGGAGTGGGTTTTACGAGCAGTACTTC

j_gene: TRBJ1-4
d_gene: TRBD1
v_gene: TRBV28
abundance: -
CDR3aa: CASFTPGGIEKLFF
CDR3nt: TGTGCCAGCTTCACACCAGGGGGTATTGAAAAACTGTTTTTT

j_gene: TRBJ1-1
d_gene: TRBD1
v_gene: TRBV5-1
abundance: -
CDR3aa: CASSSGQGDTEAFF
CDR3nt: TGCGCCAGCAGCAGCGGACAGGGGGACACTGAAGCTTTCTTT

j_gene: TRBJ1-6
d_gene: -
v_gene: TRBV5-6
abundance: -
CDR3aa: CASSLELTVRSPLHF
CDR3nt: TGTGCCAGCAGCTTGGAGTTGACAGTTCGCTCACCCCTCCACTTT

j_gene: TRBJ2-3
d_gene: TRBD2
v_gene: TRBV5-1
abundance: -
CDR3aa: CASSLSPAGGSTDTQYF
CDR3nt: TGCGCCAGCAGCTTGTCACCAGCGGGAGGGAGCACAGATACGCAGTATTTT

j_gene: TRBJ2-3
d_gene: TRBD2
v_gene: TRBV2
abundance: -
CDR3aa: CASSWEGPDTQYF
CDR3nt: TGTGCCAGCTCGTGGGAGGGTCCAGATACGCAGTATTTT

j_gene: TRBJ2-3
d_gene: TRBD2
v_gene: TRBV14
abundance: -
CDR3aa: CASSPTSGRSAQYF
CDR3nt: TGTGCCAGCAGCCCGACTAGCGGGAGATCGGCGCAGTATTTT

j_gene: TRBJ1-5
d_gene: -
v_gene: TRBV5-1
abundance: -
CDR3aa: CASSPTTGNQPQHF
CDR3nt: TGCGCCAGCAGCCCTACGACGGGAAATCAGCCCCAGCATTTT

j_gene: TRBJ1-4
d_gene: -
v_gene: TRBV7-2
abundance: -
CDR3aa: CASSRAGTAGEKLFF
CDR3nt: TGTGCCAGCAGCCGCGCCGGGACCGCCGGTGAAAAACTGTTTTTT

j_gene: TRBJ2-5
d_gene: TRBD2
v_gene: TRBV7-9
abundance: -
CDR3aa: CASSLGLAGGGETQYF
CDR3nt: TGTGCCAGCAGCTTGGGACTAGCGGGAGGCGGAGAGACCCAGTACTTC

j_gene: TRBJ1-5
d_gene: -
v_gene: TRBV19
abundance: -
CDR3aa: CASSIGAFSQPQHF
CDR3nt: TGTGCCAGTAGTATAGGCGCTTTCTCTCAGCCCCAGCATTTT

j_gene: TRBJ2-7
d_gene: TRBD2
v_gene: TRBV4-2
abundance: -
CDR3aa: CASSQAGTSAFPYEQYF
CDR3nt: TGTGCCAGCAGCCAAGCCGGGACTAGCGCGTTTCCTTACGAGCAGTACTTC

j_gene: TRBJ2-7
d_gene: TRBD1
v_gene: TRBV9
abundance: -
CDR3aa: CASSAGQGLYYEQYF
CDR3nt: TGTGCCAGCAGCGCGGGACAGGGTCTTTACTACGAGCAGTACTTC

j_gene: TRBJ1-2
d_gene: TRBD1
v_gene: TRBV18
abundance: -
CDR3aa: CASSPGGQGTYGYTF
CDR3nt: TGTGCCAGCTCACCAGGGGGACAGGGGACCTATGGCTACACCTTC

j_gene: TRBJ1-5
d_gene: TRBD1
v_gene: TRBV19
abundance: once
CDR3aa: CASRTQGASSQPQHF
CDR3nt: TGTGCCAGTAGAACACAGGGGGCGAGTAGTCAGCCCCAGCATTTT

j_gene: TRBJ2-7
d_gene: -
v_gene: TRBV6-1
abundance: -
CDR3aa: CASSETLTYEQYF
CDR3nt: TGTGCCAGCAGTGAGACACTCACCTACGAGCAGTACTTC

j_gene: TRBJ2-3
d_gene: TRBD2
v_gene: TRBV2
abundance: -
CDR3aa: CASSREGQADTQYF
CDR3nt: TGTGCCAGCAGTCGGGAGGGCCAGGCAGATACGCAGTATTTT

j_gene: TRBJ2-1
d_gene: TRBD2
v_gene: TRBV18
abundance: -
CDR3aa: CASSPRGLAGAWGHEQFF
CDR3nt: TGTGCCAGCTCACCCAGAGGACTAGCGGGAGCCTGGGGCCATGAGCAGTTCTTC

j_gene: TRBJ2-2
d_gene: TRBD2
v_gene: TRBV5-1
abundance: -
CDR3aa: CASSKLAEENTGELFF
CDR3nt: TGCGCCAGCAGCAAGCTAGCGGAGGAGAACACCGGGGAGCTGTTTTTT

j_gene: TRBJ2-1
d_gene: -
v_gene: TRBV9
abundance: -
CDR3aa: CASSVTGTPRYNEQFF
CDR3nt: TGTGCCAGCAGCGTAACTGGGACTCCCCGCTACAATGAGCAGTTCTTC

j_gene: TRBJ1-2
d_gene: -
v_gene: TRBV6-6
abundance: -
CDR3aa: CASSPTAAYGYTF
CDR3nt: TGTGCCAGCAGTCCGACTGCGGCCTATGGCTACACCTTC

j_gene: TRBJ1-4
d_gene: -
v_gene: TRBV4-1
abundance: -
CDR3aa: CASSPPRTTNEKLFF
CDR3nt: TGCGCCAGCAGCCCCCCCCGTACAACTAATGAAAAACTGTTTTTT

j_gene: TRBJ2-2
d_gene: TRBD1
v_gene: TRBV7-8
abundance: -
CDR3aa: CASRLTGEATGELFF
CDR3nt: TGTGCCAGCAGATTGACAGGGGAAGCCACCGGGGAGCTGTTTTTT

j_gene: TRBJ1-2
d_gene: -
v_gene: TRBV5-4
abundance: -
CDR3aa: CASSPPYRSGGYTF
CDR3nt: TGTGCCAGCAGCCCGCCATACAGGTCGGGGGGCTACACCTTC

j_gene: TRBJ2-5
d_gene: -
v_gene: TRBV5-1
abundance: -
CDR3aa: CASSYDTEETQYF
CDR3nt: TGCGCCAGCAGCTACGACACGGAAGAGACCCAGTACTTC

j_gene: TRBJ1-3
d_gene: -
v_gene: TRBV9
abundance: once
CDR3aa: CASSVGWQASGNTIYF
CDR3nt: TGTGCCAGCAGCGTAGGGTGGCAGGCCTCTGGAAACACCATATATTTT

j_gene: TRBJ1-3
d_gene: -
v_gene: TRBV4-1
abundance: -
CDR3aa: CASSQVPDRISGNTIYF
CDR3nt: TGCGCCAGCAGCCAAGTCCCGGACAGAATTTCTGGAAACACCATATATTTT

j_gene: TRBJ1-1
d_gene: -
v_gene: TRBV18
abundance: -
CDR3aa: CASSPQVRGQNTEAFF
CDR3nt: TGTGCCAGCTCACCACAGGTCAGGGGCCAGAACACTGAAGCTTTCTTT

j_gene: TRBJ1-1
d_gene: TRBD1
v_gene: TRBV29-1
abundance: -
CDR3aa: CSVDGTGGITEAFF
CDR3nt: TGCAGCGTTGATGGGACAGGGGGTATCACTGAAGCTTTCTTT

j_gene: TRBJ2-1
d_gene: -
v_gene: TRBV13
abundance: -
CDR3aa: CASSSRGMGGESSYNEQFF
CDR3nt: TGTGCCAGCAGCTCCCGGGGCATGGGCGGAGAGAGCTCCTACAATGAGCAGTTCTTC

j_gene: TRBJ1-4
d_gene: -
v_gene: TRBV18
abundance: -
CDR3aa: CASSGLGTNEKLFF
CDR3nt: TGTGCCAGCTCCGGTCTAGGGACTAATGAAAAACTGTTTTTT

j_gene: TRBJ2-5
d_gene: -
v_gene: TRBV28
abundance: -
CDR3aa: CASSLWTGERETQYF
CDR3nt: TGTGCCAGCAGTTTATGGACAGGCGAAAGGGAGACCCAGTACTTC

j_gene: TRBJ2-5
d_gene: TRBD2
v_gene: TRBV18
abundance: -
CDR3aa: CASSPSSGKETQYF
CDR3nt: TGTGCCAGCTCACCTTCGAGCGGGAAAGAGACCCAGTACTTC

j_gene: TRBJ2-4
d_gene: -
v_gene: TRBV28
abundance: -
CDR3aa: CASSPGTPVNIQYF
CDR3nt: TGTGCCAGCAGTCCCGGGACACCGGTCAACATTCAGTACTTC